The rows below give T cell receptor beta chains drawn from one sample of a study of cytotoxic CD8 clonotypes in ibrutinib-treated CLL. The data were produced by immunoSEQ multiplex PCR, yet TCRdb's version contains in-frame clones alone and is incomplete. The sample consists of some 200,000 clones, approximately 79% of them appearing once. This specimen was PBMCs, taken after 12 months of ibrutinib treatment. The receptors here all came from a human donor with chronic lymphocytic leukemia. Both conserved end residues are part of each CDR3. D genes are given only for firm matches. Rows may omit the clone size; those that give it use once, few, many or a size class.

v_call	j_call	clone_size	d_call	cdr3_nt	cdr3_aa
TRBV5-1	TRBJ2-7	-	-	TGCGCCAGCAGCGGCAGGGGCCGGTACGAGCAGTACTTC	CASSGRGRYEQYF
TRBV5-1	TRBJ2-7	once	TRBD1	TGCGCCAGCAGCTGGGGACAGGGTGGGTACGAGCAGTACTTC	CASSWGQGGYEQYF
TRBV28	TRBJ2-5	few	-	TGTGCCAGCAGTTTCATGGAGACCCAGTACTTC	CASSFMETQYF
TRBV28	TRBJ2-5	-	TRBD1	TGTGCCAGCAGAGCCAGGACAGGGGGCCGGGGGGAGACCCAGTACTTC	CASRARTGGRGETQYF
TRBV6-5	TRBJ2-7	-	-	TGTGCCAGCAGATCCCCGGGGCTTGGGGAGCAGTACTTC	CASRSPGLGEQYF
TRBV19	TRBJ2-3	-	-	TGTGCCAGTAGTACCCCGTACCTCGGGTTAGATACGCAGTATTTT	CASSTPYLGLDTQYF
TRBV6-1	TRBJ2-3	few	TRBD1	TGTGCCAGCAGCGGACAGGGGAGCACAGATACGCAGTATTTT	CASSGQGSTDTQYF
TRBV2	TRBJ1-2	few	-	TGTGCCAGCCGGTCGGGCCAGGGGTTAGGGAACACCTTC	CASRSGQGLGNTF
TRBV11-2	TRBJ2-1	-	TRBD1	TGTGCCAGCAGCTTAGGGACAGGACCCCCGTTCTTC	CASSLGTGPPFF
TRBV5-4	TRBJ1-2	-	TRBD1	TGTGCCAGCAGCCCGGGACAGGGGGTCGGTGGCTACACCTTC	CASSPGQGVGGYTF
TRBV5-1	TRBJ2-2	-	TRBD1	TGCGCCACCGGGCTGGGACAGGGATTTTACACCGGGGAGCTGTTTTTT	CATGLGQGFYTGELFF
TRBV29-1	TRBJ1-2	-	-	TGCAGCGTTGAAGATCGAGGTCCGGGCTATGGCTACACCTTC	CSVEDRGPGYGYTF
TRBV6-5	TRBJ1-1	-	-	TGTGCCAGCAGTGCGGGAGGGGAGGACACTGAAGCTTTCTTT	CASSAGGEDTEAFF
TRBV7-6	TRBJ1-1	-	TRBD1	TGTGCCAGCAGTCGTCCCGGGACAGGGGACACTGAAGCTTTCTTT	CASSRPGTGDTEAFF
TRBV5-4	TRBJ1-1	once	-	TGTGCCAGCAGCTTGGTTCGGAACCTGAACACTGAAGCTTTCTTT	CASSLVRNLNTEAFF
TRBV28	TRBJ1-5	-	TRBD1	TGTGCCAGCAGTCTCCCTGACAGGGCTCAGCCCCAGCATTTT	CASSLPDRAQPQHF
TRBV28	TRBJ1-5	-	TRBD1	TGTGCCAGCAGCATCGACAGGGTCAATCAGCCCCAGCATTTT	CASSIDRVNQPQHF
TRBV5-1	TRBJ2-7	few	-	TGCGCCAGCAGCGGTAGTAACGAGCAGTACTTC	CASSGSNEQYF
TRBV2	TRBJ2-4	-	-	TGTGCCAGCAGTGAACAGGGGATAGCCACAAACATTCAGTACTTC	CASSEQGIATNIQYF
TRBV5-1	TRBJ1-1	-	TRBD1	TGCGCCAGCAGCCCGGGACAGGGGACTGAAGCTTTCTTT	CASSPGQGTEAFF
TRBV9	TRBJ2-3	-	-	TGTGCCAGCAGCAGAGAACCACTCGGGGAGGCGGGAACATATTTT	CASSREPLGEAGTYF
TRBV28	TRBJ1-4	-	TRBD1	TGTGCCAGCAGTGGGGACAGGGGGCGAGGGACTAATGAAAAACTGTTTTTT	CASSGDRGRGTNEKLFF
TRBV19	TRBJ1-1	-	-	TGTGCCAGTAGTATAGCCCAGCAGAATGAAGCTTTCTTT	CASSIAQQNEAFF
TRBV19	TRBJ1-1	-	-	TGTGCCAGTAGTATTACCCCGAACACTGAAGCTTTCTTT	CASSITPNTEAFF
TRBV11-2	TRBJ1-5	-	-	TGTGCCAGCAGCTCCCTTGGGCAGCCCCAGCATTTT	CASSSLGQPQHF
TRBV2	TRBJ2-7	-	-	TGTGCCAGCAGTGGAGGGTTCGGCGAGCAGTACTTC	CASSGGFGEQYF
TRBV9	TRBJ2-2	-	-	TGTGCCAGCAGCACCGGGACGATAAACACCGGGGAGCTGTTTTTT	CASSTGTINTGELFF
TRBV11-2	TRBJ1-1	-	-	TGTGCCAGCAGCCAGGCCTTTAACACTGAAGCTTTCTTT	CASSQAFNTEAFF
TRBV28	TRBJ2-1	-	-	TGTGCCAGCAGTTTAAAGGCTGGGCACCTGAGCTCCTACAATGAGCAGTTCTTC	CASSLKAGHLSSYNEQFF
TRBV19	TRBJ2-7	-	TRBD1	TGTGCCAGTAGTGCAACCGTACAGGGGTCCCACGAGCAGTACTTC	CASSATVQGSHEQYF
TRBV7-9	TRBJ1-2	-	TRBD1	TGTGCCAGCAGCGACAGGGGGACTAACTATGGCTACACCTTC	CASSDRGTNYGYTF
TRBV7-3	TRBJ2-1	-	TRBD2	TGTGCCAGCAGCTTAACTAGCGGGGGGACCAACTACAATGAGCAGTTCTTC	CASSLTSGGTNYNEQFF
TRBV5-4	TRBJ1-5	-	-	TGTGCCAGCAGCTTGCGCGCTCCAAGCAATCAGCCCCAGCATTTT	CASSLRAPSNQPQHF
TRBV9	TRBJ1-5	-	-	TGTGCCAGCAGCGTAGCGGGGGATGATAGCAATCAGCCCCAGCATTTT	CASSVAGDDSNQPQHF
TRBV18	TRBJ1-2	-	-	TGTGCCAGCTCCTCCGCGGAGAGAGGGACCGAATCCAACTATGGCTACACCTTC	CASSSAERGTESNYGYTF
TRBV6-1	TRBJ2-7	-	TRBD2	TGTGCCAGCAGTGGCGGGACTAGCGCCTCCTACGAGCAGTACTTC	CASSGGTSASYEQYF
TRBV28	TRBJ2-5	-	-	TGTGCCAGCCGTAGCCTTCCAGAGACCCAGTACTTC	CASRSLPETQYF
TRBV10-3	TRBJ2-1	-	-	TGTGCCATCAGTGAGTCGATTTCGCGTGAAGGTGAAAATGAGCAGTTCTTC	CAISESISREGENEQFF
TRBV19	TRBJ1-1	once	-	TGTGCCAGTATATCGGGGGGCGCAACTGAAGCTTTCTTT	CASISGGATEAFF
TRBV14	TRBJ2-3	-	-	TGTGCCAGCAGCCACGTAGGAGGGGGCGCGCAGTATTTT	CASSHVGGGAQYF
TRBV29-1	TRBJ1-1	-	-	TGCAGCGGGAGTGCGGCTCCGAACACTGAAGCTTTCTTT	CSGSAAPNTEAFF
TRBV2	TRBJ2-7	-	TRBD1	TGTGCCAGCAGAGCGACAGGGTCCTACGAGCAGTACTTC	CASRATGSYEQYF
TRBV25-1	TRBJ1-3	-	TRBD1	TGTGCCAGCAGTGAAGGAGGCAGGGGGGCATTTGGAAACACCATATATTTT	CASSEGGRGAFGNTIYF
TRBV9	TRBJ2-2	once	-	TGTGCCAGCAGCGTAGTTGGGGGCCACACCGGGGAGCTGTTTTTT	CASSVVGGHTGELFF